This T cell receptor beta chain was documented in a study of cytomegalovirus exposure and HLA in healthy donors (dated by TCRdb to 2016 to 2017). Turning to the overall study: A later analysis indicated that the 120 or so validation repertoires were generated on the platform also employed for the roughly 650 repertoires of the first cohort. The study aimed to test whether signatures of past pathogen exposure could be identified by cataloging public T cell receptors. A separate validation cohort of about 110 different subjects was used in addition to the roughly 700-subject first cohort. To predict cytomegalovirus infection status, the study brought together high-throughput TCR immunosequencing, statistical association of individual TCRs with disease status, and machine learning.

Findings and caveats that apply to the study as a whole: In a later analysis, TCRs clustered in the first cohort were found to also tend to co-occur in the 100 to 150 validation repertoires, with 90% to 95% of cluster scores above 0. A few of the identified cytomegalovirus-associated TCR beta chains were confirmed in vitro to be specific for cytomegalovirus antigens. It was suggested by the authors that the approach could potentially be generalized to other disease states and immunological phenotypes. The study gave a list of some 150 TCR beta chains associated with cytomegalovirus. The validation cohort had no HLA typing available for a later analysis, so co-occurrence within that cohort was assessed over all 130 or so repertoires. The classifier was reported to diagnose cytomegalovirus status with high specificity and sensitivity in both the original cohort and the validation cohort. Most TCR sequences were observed very rarely across donors, whereas some public TCRs were present in many individuals.

Trimming costs V 1 base and J 4 bases, and their ends lie 5 bases apart. From the cysteine up to the phenylalanine, the CDR3 has a length of 12 residues. CDR3 DNA is the only sequence kept; it has 36 bases, read in frame from the first base. As encoded in the germline V gene (reference sequence), CDR1 is LNHNV while CDR2 is YYDKDF. The library came from the immunoSEQ multiplex PCR assay. The paper's data handling went like this. A statistical classification framework was built for diagnosing cytomegalovirus status from the catalog of TCR beta chain sequences. Not all clones reach the TCRdb copy of this immuneACCESS table, which keeps in-frame sequences only. Checked studies attribute under half of the gap to unresolved V genes and leave the rest unexplained. V and J calls and clone size are copied from that table; D and trimming were computed from the DNA. Across this sample there are over 60,000 clones, with 96% seen only once. Around 2.4% of the sample is held by the ten biggest clonotypes.

A remark on this clone: Its target antigen remains unknown. Base qualities are not at hand, and no much larger clone is one base apart.

Separate from the approximately 730-subject first cohort, the validation cohort of 120 subjects was the group to which the donors belonged. The clonotype was recovered from a man aged 18 to 35 in good health and CMV-seronegative. This chain is built from TRBV15 and TRBJ2-7; matching of 5 bases hints at TRBD2 as the D gene. Input material: PBMCs. The DNA sequence is as follows: TGTGCCACCAGCAGAGCGGGGTACGAGCAGTACTTC. Its amino acids are CATSRAGYEQYF.